The TCR beta chain under discussion was sequenced for a study of blood T cell repertoires in COVID-19 (TCRdb year 2020). Background on the whole study: Samples from collaborators originated in the United States, Italy and Spain and spanned both the acute and convalescent phases of COVID-19. The repertoires were released in a freely available public database meant as a resource for research on the immune response to SARS-CoV-2. The material from the prospective study consisted of cDNA or gDNA derived from T cells, B-cell-depleted T cells, or PBMCs. The samples were drawn from the first 160 participants of the ongoing ImmuneRACE study and from 1,254 subjects provided by 6 global collaborators. The dataset comprised deeply sampled blood TCRbeta repertoires from subjects exposed to, actively infected with, or recovered from COVID-19. Where available, HLA class I and class II types were taken from metadata supplied by the sample provider and were not determined by assay-based typing. A de-identified subject ID, COVID-19 status, age in years and sex were almost always included in the sample metadata.

The germline V gene (reference sequence) yields MNHEY for CDR1 and SMNVEV for CDR2. The CDR3 has 15 amino acids, counting the end cysteine and phenylalanine. Of the read, only the CDR3 DNA is kept; its 45 bases are in frame from base 1. Compared with germline, V lacks 7 bases and J lacks 0 bases; bases without a gene match: 3. To note about this clone: The antigen it binds to is not known. No quality values exist for individual bases; no much larger clone is one base distant.

The full study reports these points: The amount of clinical and demographic metadata varied by source and participant and was provided uncurated.

The immunoSEQ Assay, a bias-controlled multiplex PCR, was used to amplify TCRbeta CDR3 regions from genomic DNA. The study's processing was this. The number of nucleated cells in each sample was estimated from the amplification of reference gene primers within the assay. To quantify the absolute abundance of each unique TCRbeta CDR3 rearrangement, sequence reads were collapsed and filtered. For each sample, productive Simpson clonality was calculated as the square root of Simpson's diversity index over productive rearrangements. Sourced from immuneACCESS, this table was stored by TCRdb with only in-frame sequences that have V and J called. A share of the clones is absent; for the studies checked, an unresolved V gene accounts for under half, and the remainder has no known explanation. V and J calls plus clone size are reproduced from that table; the DNA served to infer D and trimming. The sample profile shows over 250,000 clones; around 89% of them were found once. The top ten clonotypes cover approximately 2.5% of the sample.

Participants in the prospective study were aged about 18 to 90 years, lived in approximately 26 United States geographic areas, and enrolled through a virtual design. In the prospective study, participants were assigned to cohorts based on the clinical history participants reported in a screening survey and a study questionnaire. Recovered participants in ImmuneRACE Cohort 3 were defined as having two consecutive negative NP/OP PCR tests, clearance from a healthcare professional, or resolution of symptoms. Mobile phlebotomists in the prospective study collected whole blood, serum and a nasopharyngeal or oropharyngeal swab from every participant. Additional blood draws and questionnaires over an approximately two-month period could optionally be provided by prospective study participants. Before DNA extraction, prospective study blood samples were shipped either frozen or at room temperature.

Recombination joined TRBV27 with TRBJ2-5; a stretch of 12 junction bases matches TRBD2. Sequenced material: PBMCs or T cells enriched from blood (not recorded which). This TCR was sampled from a woman between 18 and 29 years old who had recovered from COVID-19. DNA sequence: TGTGCCAGCACCGCTAGCGGGGGGGACCAAGAGACCCAGTACTTC. The translation is CASTASGGDQETQYF.